This T cell receptor beta chain emerged from a study of metastatic and nonmetastatic thyroid tumors. This clone came up a few times. Germline lookup yields CDR1 MNHNS and CDR2 SASEGT. The CDR3 length is 11 residues. TCRdb re-called the PCR reads via MiXCR. The sample contains fewer than 20,000 clones, approximately 20% of which appear only once. There were no patients who had received any treatment before thyroid surgery. This chain uses TRBV6-1 with TRBJ1-2, with unresolved D. The material sequenced was adjacent normal tissue. This TCR was recovered from a female donor with papillary thyroid cancer or a benign thyroid nodule (not recorded which). Some clones in this sample may be carry-over from other donors' samples. CDR3 DNA sequence: TGTGCTGCCCGGGCCTTCGACGGCTACACCTTC. Residues: CAARAFDGYTF.